The rows below give T cell receptor beta chains drawn from one sample of a study of blood T cell repertoires in COVID-19. Libraries were prepared by immunoSEQ multiplex PCR; TCRdb keeps only in-frame clonotypes and omits some of them. This table has about 300,000 clones, around four fifths appearing once. Sequencing input: peripheral blood. The receptors shown here come from a woman between 45 and 65 years old with acute or convalescent COVID-19. The CDR3 runs from the conserved cysteine through the conserved F or W. The D gene is left open where the match is weak. Clone size is given for some rows only: seen once, a few or many times, or a class if the clone is expanded.

clone size	D gene	V gene	J gene	CDR3 DNA	CDR3 protein
NA	TRBD1	TRBV7-2	TRBJ1-1	TGTGCCAGCAGCTCCGCTATACAGGGGTGGTCGGGGACTGAAGCTTTCTTT	CASSSAIQGWSGTEAFF
NA	NA	TRBV30	TRBJ1-2	TGTGCCTGGAGTTCGACGGGGAACTATGGCTACACCTTC	CAWSSTGNYGYTF
NA	NA	TRBV4-3	TRBJ2-6	TGCGCCAGCAGCCAAGAGGACAGCCTCTCTGGGGCCAACGTCCTGACTTTC	CASSQEDSLSGANVLTF
NA	TRBD1	TRBV19	TRBJ1-2	TGTGCCAGTAATTCAGGGGGCGGTGGCTACACCTTC	CASNSGGGGYTF
NA	TRBD2	TRBV7-9	TRBJ2-2	TGTGCCAGCAGCTTTAAAGCGGGGGGACTGAACACCGGGGAGCTGTTTTTT	CASSFKAGGLNTGELFF
NA	NA	TRBV9	TRBJ2-3	TGTGCCAGCAGCGTAGGTGGGCAGAGCACAGATACGCAGTATTTT	CASSVGGQSTDTQYF
NA	TRBD1	TRBV27	TRBJ1-5	TGTGCCAGTATGGACAACAGGGGAAGCAATCAGCCCCAGCATTTT	CASMDNRGSNQPQHF
NA	TRBD2	TRBV5-1	TRBJ2-1	TGCGCCAGCAGCGTAAGACTAGCGGGGGCAAATGAGCAGTTCTTC	CASSVRLAGANEQFF
NA	NA	TRBV5-1	TRBJ2-1	TGCGCCAGCAGCCCCGCGGGGCGGACCTACAATGAGCAGTTCTTC	CASSPAGRTYNEQFF
NA	TRBD1	TRBV12-3/TRBV12-4	TRBJ2-7	TGTGCCAGCAGTTTACAGGGGGCCGGCGAGCAGTACTTC	CASSLQGAGEQYF
NA	TRBD1	TRBV7-2	TRBJ2-7	TGTGCCAGCAGCTTGGCGACAGGGGCCTACGAGCAGTACTTC	CASSLATGAYEQYF
NA	TRBD1	TRBV4-1	TRBJ1-1	TGCGCCAGCAGCCAAGTTGTCGGACAGGGGGCTGAAGCTTTCTTT	CASSQVVGQGAEAFF
NA	NA	TRBV5-4	TRBJ2-3	TGTGCCAGCAGCATCAGCGGAACCACAGATACGCAGTATTTT	CASSISGTTDTQYF
NA	NA	TRBV12-3/TRBV12-4	TRBJ2-2	TGTGCCAGCAGGCGGGGACAGGGGGAGCTGTTTTTT	CASRRGQGELFF
NA	TRBD1	TRBV24-1	TRBJ1-6	TGTGCCACCAGTGATTTGCACGGGACAGGGGTCCGAGCCCTCCACTTT	CATSDLHGTGVRALHF
NA	TRBD1	TRBV18	TRBJ2-1	TGTGCCAGCTCACGGGACAGGACGAACAATGAGCAGTTCTTC	CASSRDRTNNEQFF
once	NA	TRBV7-2	TRBJ2-3	TGTGCCAGCAGCTTAGGTCGTTTCGATACGCAGTATTTT	CASSLGRFDTQYF
NA	NA	TRBV5-1	TRBJ1-2	TGCGCCAGCAGCTTGGCCGGGGGGAGCTATGGCTACACCTTC	CASSLAGGSYGYTF
NA	TRBD1	TRBV6-5	TRBJ2-2	TGTGCCAGCAGTACGCTGACAGGGGCGACCGGGGAGCTGTTTTTT	CASSTLTGATGELFF
NA	NA	TRBV19	TRBJ1-5	TGTGCCAGTAAGCAGGGGCGTCCAGAACAGCCCCAGCATTTT	CASKQGRPEQPQHF
NA	NA	TRBV21-1	TRBJ1-5	TGTGCCAGCAGCAGCGGACGGGAGGATCAGCCCCAGCATTTT	CASSSGREDQPQHF
NA	NA	TRBV18	TRBJ2-3	TGTGCCAGCTCCTCCCTTACGGGGAACACAGATACGCAGTATTTT	CASSSLTGNTDTQYF
NA	NA	TRBV30	TRBJ1-3	TGTGCCTGGAGGGACAGAATCCTATCTGGAAACACCATATATTTT	CAWRDRILSGNTIYF
NA	NA	TRBV4-2	TRBJ2-3	TGTGCCAGCAGCCAAGATGTAGGGGGCGGGGGGCTTAGCACAGATACGCAGTATTTT	CASSQDVGGGGLSTDTQYF
NA	NA	TRBV7-9	TRBJ1-1	TGTGCCAGCAGCTGGGACACGAAGAACACTGAAGCTTTCTTT	CASSWDTKNTEAFF
NA	TRBD1	TRBV28	TRBJ1-4	TGTGCCAGCAGTTTATCCAAAGCCGAGACAGGGGGCAATGAAAAACTGTTTTTT	CASSLSKAETGGNEKLFF
once	NA	TRBV6-5	TRBJ2-2	TGTGCCAGCAGCGTGGACTCCCCAGCCGGGGAGCTGTTTTTT	CASSVDSPAGELFF
NA	NA	TRBV6-5	TRBJ1-1	TGTGCCAGCAGGGCCGGAGGGATGAACACTGAAGCTTTCTTT	CASRAGGMNTEAFF
NA	TRBD2	TRBV30	TRBJ2-1	TGTGCCTGGAGGATGACTAGCGGAGACAATGAGCAGTTCTTC	CAWRMTSGDNEQFF
NA	NA	TRBV5-1	TRBJ2-1	TGCGCCAGCAGCTTGGAGAGCCTTAATGAGCAGTTCTTC	CASSLESLNEQFF
NA	NA	TRBV5-6	TRBJ1-6	TGTGCCAGCAGCTTGACGGCCGGGGGTGACGGAAATTCACCCCTCCACTTT	CASSLTAGGDGNSPLHF
NA	NA	TRBV30	TRBJ1-6	TGTGCCTGGAGTGGGTCAGACAAGGCACCCCTCCACTTT	CAWSGSDKAPLHF
NA	NA	TRBV5-1	TRBJ2-2	TGCGCCAGCAGCTTGCGCTCGGAGGCCGGGGAGCTGTTTTTT	CASSLRSEAGELFF
NA	NA	TRBV15	TRBJ1-1	TGTGCCACCAGCAGAGATCTGTACACTGAAGCTTTCTTT	CATSRDLYTEAFF
few	NA	TRBV7-6	TRBJ1-2	TGTGCCAGCAGCTCCCCGACAGACTATGGCTACACCTTC	CASSSPTDYGYTF
NA	TRBD2	TRBV3-1/TRBV3-2	TRBJ2-3	TGTGCCAGCAGGACTAGCACTAGCACAGATACGCAGTATTTT	CASRTSTSTDTQYF
NA	TRBD1	TRBV5-1	TRBJ1-4	TGCGCCAGCAGCAGCTCCGGGACAGGGGACGAAAAACTGTTTTTT	CASSSSGTGDEKLFF
NA	TRBD1	TRBV27	TRBJ2-5	TGTGCCAGCAGTCCGACAGGGAGAGATGGGGTAGAGACCCAGTACTTC	CASSPTGRDGVETQYF
few	TRBD1	TRBV14	TRBJ1-2	TGTGCCAGCAGCCAACCGGGACAGGGATCAGGCTACACCTTC	CASSQPGQGSGYTF
NA	TRBD2	TRBV27	TRBJ2-7	TGTGCCAGCAGACTTACCGGGACTAGCGGTAACGAGCAGTACTTC	CASRLTGTSGNEQYF
NA	TRBD1	TRBV4-2	TRBJ1-2	TGTGCCAGCAGCCAGCAAGGGGGCGGTAACTATGGCTACACCTTC	CASSQQGGGNYGYTF
NA	NA	TRBV2	TRBJ1-4	TGTGCCAGCAGTGATCCCCGCCCCAACAGGGAACTTAATGAAAAACTGTTTTTT	CASSDPRPNRELNEKLFF
NA	NA	TRBV29-1	TRBJ1-1	TGCAGCGTTGTCGGGTTTCAGGGGATGAACACTGAAGCTTTCTTT	CSVVGFQGMNTEAFF
NA	TRBD2	TRBV3-1/TRBV3-2	TRBJ2-3	TGTGCCAGCAGCCTCGGACTAGCGGGAGTCCTTAGCACAGATACGCAGTATTTT	CASSLGLAGVLSTDTQYF
few	NA	TRBV5-1	TRBJ1-1	TGCGCCAGCACCTTGGAGGGAGGGTTGGACACTGAAGCTTTCTTT	CASTLEGGLDTEAFF
NA	NA	TRBV5-1	TRBJ2-7	TGCGCCAGCAGCTCTGACAGGACTCGCTACGAGCAGTACTTC	CASSSDRTRYEQYF
NA	NA	TRBV27	TRBJ1-2	TGTGCCAGCAGTTTCGCAAATACCCGGGGCTACACCTTC	CASSFANTRGYTF
NA	TRBD1	TRBV6-1	TRBJ1-2	TGTGCCAGCAGTGCCAAGATCACCGGGACAGGGGACTATGGCTACACCTTC	CASSAKITGTGDYGYTF